This T cell receptor (beta chain) was profiled in a study of metastatic and nonmetastatic thyroid tumors. CDR1 and CDR2 (germline): WNHNN, SYGVQD (reference sequence). This CDR3 has 15 residues. Trimming at V came to 7 bases and at J to 0 bases, leaving 8 bases not matched to a gene. This clone was counted at least ten times. Thyroid surgery was preceded by no treatment in any patient. The authors' processing: What underpinned the distant-metastasis classifier for papillary thyroid cancer was the set of CDR3 differences across clinicopathological groups. TCRdb re-called clones via MiXCR from the PCR reads. The V and J calls shown here were made by TCRdb, not taken from the authors' results. This sample has about 22,000 clones, with about 14% found just once.

Sequenced input: tumor tissue. The receptor was derived from a female donor with papillary thyroid cancer or a benign thyroid nodule (not recorded which). Some clones in this sample may be carry-over from other donors' samples. V usage is TRBV10-1 and J usage is TRBJ2-7, with 8 bases matching TRBD1. CDR3 loop: CASITGQVSSYEQYF. CDR3 DNA: TGCGCCAGCATTACGGGACAGGTAAGCTCCTACGAGCAGTACTTC.